These 23 T cell receptor beta chains originate from one sample sequenced in a study of spatial heterogeneity in lung cancer. Their antigens remain unidentified. General study findings and limits: Mutation counts in tumors were tracked by counts of expanded intratumoral alpha and beta TCRs.

Described time point: sample taken at primary tumor resection. Each CDR3 protein is one row after TCRdb ran MiXCR on the 5' RACE reads. The table shows thousands of distinct CDR3 sequences, with under 9% occurring only once. The specimen comprised lung tumor tissue, sampled at surgery. These receptors were taken from a female donor with early-stage non-small cell lung cancer.

At least ten counts were recorded for this clonotype. The chain uses TRBV4-1 and TRBJ1-2, with D uncertain. This CDR3 has 15 residues. Germline V CDR1 and CDR2: MGHRA, YSYEKL. The V and J ends lost 0 bases and 1 base respectively, with 9 bases between them. This CDR3 reads CASSQDWSVNYGYTF. In DNA form, the CDR3 reads TGCGCCAGCAGCCAAGACTGGTCAGTTAACTATGGCTACACCTTC.

This clonotype is categorized as medium-sized. This sequence joins TRBV4-2 and TRBJ2-3; a weak D match, TRBD2 (5 bases). The germline V gene has CDR1 LGHNA and CDR2 YNFKEQ. The CDR3 totals 16 residues. The ends were cut back, 1 base at V and 6 bases at J, with 17 bases in the middle. The CDR3 DNA reads TGTGCCAGCAGCCAAGCAGTCGAGCAAGGCGGGGATACGCAGTATTTT. This sequence encodes CASSQAVEQGGDTQYF.

Within the sample, this clonotype is large (0.1 to 1%). The genes are TRBV10-3 and TRBJ2-2, with 14 bases identical to TRBD2. This CDR3 has 19 residues. Germline CDR1 reads ENHRY; CDR2 reads SYGVKD. V lost 2 bases, J lost 2 bases, and 7 bases stayed unmatched. The CDR3 DNA reads TGTGCCATCAGTGAGCCCCGGACTAGCGGGGGGAAAAACACCGGGGAGCTGTTTTTT. Its translation: CAISEPRTSGGKNTGELFF.

In its sample, this clonotype was seen a few times. The V and J genes are TRBV21-1 and TRBJ2-5; the D call TRBD1 from the table was never checked on the DNA. TRBV21-1 corresponds to a pseudogene. This CDR3 is 14 amino acids long. The chain's CDR3 is CASRIKQAQETQYF. The CDR3 region has the DNA TGTGCCAGCAGAATAAAACAGGCGCAAGAGACCCAGTACTTC.

To note about this clonotype: One end of the junction fails to match germline, which may point to a read error. The genes are TRBV7-6 and TRBJ2-5; D gene uncertain. Per the germline V gene, CDR1 is SGHVS and CDR2 is FNYEAQ. The CDR3 length is 14 residues. The CDR3: CANSRVPGVETQYF. DNA of the CDR3: TGTGCCAACAGCCGCGTCCCGGGTGTAGAGACCCAGTACTTC.

The CDR3 is CASSYSENYGYTF. In DNA form, the CDR3 reads TGTGCCAGCAGTTACTCGGAAAACTATGGCTACACCTTC. The V call is TRBV6-6, the J call TRBJ1-2, with no clear D. V lost 0 bases and J lost 2, with 4 bases in between. The germline gives CDR1 MNHNY, CDR2 SVGAGI (reference sequence). The CDR3 consists of 13 residues.

By share, this clonotype ranks as large. The chain carries TRBV7-9 and TRBJ2-7, with D possibly TRBD2 on 5 matching bases. The ends were cut back, 1 base at V and 9 bases at J, with 10 bases in the middle. Germline V gene lookup returns CDR1 SEHNR and CDR2 FQNEAQ (reference sequence). The CDR3 consists of 12 residues. Written as DNA, the CDR3 is TGTGCCAGCAGCTTAGTTTCGGGGTTGCAGTACGTC. Its translation: CASSLVSGLQYV.

In this sample, this clonotype turned up a few times. A much larger clone lies a single base off, so this may be a read error. This CDR3 is missing its conserved last phenylalanine or tryptophan, likely due to a read error. The chain employs TRBV29-1 and TRBJ2-1; 10 bases map to TRBD2. CDR1 is SQVTM and CDR2 is ANQGSEA in the germline V gene. Losses at the gene ends were 5 bases for V and 9 bases for J; bases not matched to a gene: 7. The CDR3 covers 13 residues. The CDR3 sequence: CSVQRGGQGEQFL. The DNA of the CDR3 is TGCAGCGTTCAGCGGGGGGGCCAGGGTGAGCAGTTCTTA.

The chain combines TRBV9 with TRBJ2-1, with D perhaps given as TRBD1 or TRBD2 (6 bases each). Germline values: CDR1 SGDLS, CDR2 YYNGEE. The ends were cut back, 0 bases at V and 9 bases at J, with 13 bases in the middle. There are 14 residues in the CDR3. The CDR3 DNA reads TGTGCCAGCAGCGTAGTAGGGGGGACAATTGAGCAGTTCTTC. Translation: CASSVVGGTIEQFF.

This sequence joins TRBV15 and TRBJ2-7; D not certain. CDR1 and CDR2 from the germline V gene are LNHNV and YYDKDF (reference sequence). V shed 7 bases and J shed 4 bases, with 11 bases lying between them. This CDR3 is 12 amino acids long. Here the CDR3 reads CATILGLYEQYV. CDR3 coding DNA: TGTGCCACCATCCTAGGCCTATACGAGCAGTACGTC.

This clonotype is judged medium-sized. This chain links TRBV7-2 with TRBJ2-7, with D maybe TRBD1 (5 bases). The CDR3 extends over 15 amino acids. The V gene lost 0 bases and the J gene lost 5 bases, with 14 bases spanning the gap. The germline gives CDR1 SGHTA, CDR2 FQGNSA. CDR3 in DNA: TGTGCCAGCAGCTTAGCGCAGGCAGGGCGGAACGAGCAGTACTTC. Translated: CASSLAQAGRNEQYF.

This clonotype was observed at least ten times. This chain uses TRBV7-2 with TRBJ2-6, with no clear D. The germline V gene encodes CDR1 SGHTA and CDR2 FQGNSA. Trimming shortened V by 1 base and J by 1 base, and 5 bases separated the two germline ends. The CDR3 extends over 15 amino acids. CDR3 in amino acids: CASSLEGSGANVLTF. Here the CDR3 DNA reads TGTGCCAGCAGCTTAGAAGGGTCTGGGGCCAACGTCCTGACTTTC.

In its sample, this clonotype ranks as medium-sized (0.01 to 0.1%). The J gene is TRBJ2-3, the V gene TRBV6-6, with D hard to call. Germline V gene lookup returns CDR1 MNHNY and CDR2 SVGAGI (reference sequence). Trimming removed 3 bases at V and 4 bases at J, with 20 bases between. The CDR3 extends over 17 amino acids. DNA of the CDR3: TGTGCCAGCAGTTATCGTACGATCCGGCAAAGGTCAGATACGCAGTATTTT. This sequence encodes CASSYRTIRQRSDTQYF.

This clonotype is labeled as medium-sized. This chain connects TRBV7-2 to TRBJ1-2, with 9 bases matching TRBD1. This CDR3 spans 16 amino acids. J lost 5 bases, V lost 8 bases, and 15 bases had no gene match. Germline CDR1 is SGHTA and CDR2 is FQGNSA. CDR3 coding DNA: TGTGCCAGCGGACTTAACTCACAGGGGGCAGGTTATGGCTACACCTTC. The encoded protein is CASGLNSQGAGYGYTF.

This clonotype was seen ten or more times. This chain connects TRBV12-3 or TRBV12-4 to TRBJ2-7; D is ambiguous. V dropped 3 bases and J dropped 4 bases, with 10 bases sitting between them. The CDR3 is 13 amino acids. CDR3 sequence: CASSLGTTYEQYF. DNA of the CDR3: TGTGCCAGCAGTTTGGGAACAACTTACGAGCAGTACTTC.

This clonotype was detected only a few times. The germline gene is not matched at one end of the junction; a read error may be the cause. This chain links TRBV4-2 with TRBJ2-5; possibly TRBD1 or TRBD2 for D (5 bases each). This CDR3 comprises 15 residues. From germline, CDR1 is LGHNA and CDR2 YNFKEQ. The CDR3 region is CASSPPPGTQEAQYF. DNA for the CDR3: TGTGCCAGCAGCCCACCCCCAGGGACCCAAGAGGCCCAGTACTTC.

The sample holds many counts of this clonotype. The rearrangement uses TRBV4-2 and TRBJ2-1, with D possibly called TRBD1 or TRBD2 (5 bases each). Trimming shortened V by 0 bases and J by 9 bases, and 21 bases separated the two germline ends. The CDR3 totals 17 residues. Germline CDR1 is LGHNA and CDR2 is YNFKEQ. The chain's CDR3 is CASSQEWGTPLFVEQFF. The CDR3 coding sequence is TGTGCCAGCAGCCAAGAGTGGGGGACCCCCCTTTTTGTTGAGCAGTTCTTC.

This clonotype was recorded many times. V is TRBV10-2 and J is TRBJ2-7; 7 bases align to TRBD2. Germline CDR1 and CDR2: WSHSY and SAAADI. V lost 2 bases to trimming and J lost 7 bases; unmatched junction nucleotides: 5. The CDR3 sequence is 13 residues long. In DNA, the CDR3 is TGCGCCAGCAGTGAGCCCGCCGGGGGGGAGCAGTACTTC. Protein product: CASSEPAGGEQYF.

This chain connects TRBV5-1 to TRBJ1-1; no clear D gene. CDR1 SGHRS and CDR2 YFSETQ come from the germline V gene. This CDR3 contains 15 residues. V dropped 1 base and J dropped 7 bases, with 17 bases sitting between them. The chain's CDR3 is CASSLIGRTGDEAFF. CDR3 nucleotides: TGCGCCAGCAGCTTGATTGGACGTACTGGTGATGAAGCTTTCTTT.

This clonotype was counted ten times or more. CDR3 nucleotides: TGCGCCAGCAGCTTGAGGGCTGGCACAGATACGCAGTATTTT. Its protein is CASSLRAGTDTQYF. The J gene is TRBJ2-3, the V gene TRBV5-1; D not resolved. The V gene lost 1 base and the J gene lost 1 base, with 7 bases spanning the gap. CDR3 length: 14 residues. Germline-derived CDR1 and CDR2 are SGHRS and YFSETQ.

This clonotype came up many times. V and J are TRBV20-1 and TRBJ2-3, with 11 bases fitting TRBD2. The V and J ends lost 7 bases and 14 bases, in that order; junction bases with no gene match: 8. From germline, CDR1 is DFQATT and CDR2 SNEGSKA (reference sequence). CDR3 length: 11 residues. The CDR3 sequence: CSVTSGGPGYF. The CDR3 region has the DNA TGCAGTGTTACTAGCGGGGGTCCCGGGTATTTT.

This clonotype occurred a few times. V is TRBV15 and J is TRBJ2-7, with 8 positions matching TRBD1. CDR1 LNHNV and CDR2 YYDKDF come from the germline V gene (reference sequence). After removal of 8 bases from V and 6 bases from J, the junction contained 6 bases not matched to a gene. The CDR3 consists of 12 residues. CDR3 in DNA: TGTGCCACCTGGCAGGGGGCAGGCGAGCAGTACTTC. Amino acids: CATWQGAGEQYF.

By share, this clonotype ranks as medium-sized. The gene calls are TRBV28 and TRBJ2-1, with 7 bases aligning to TRBD2. Losses at the gene ends were 3 bases for V and 5 bases for J; bases not matched to a gene: 7. There are 15 residues in the CDR3. CDR1 and CDR2 from the germline V gene are MDHEN and SYDVKM. The CDR3 spells CASSLAGEWDNEQFF. The CDR3, as DNA: TGTGCCAGCAGTTTGGCGGGAGAATGGGACAATGAGCAGTTCTTC.